This TCR beta chain was recorded in a study of prognosis after radiotherapy for stage I lung cancer (TCRdb year 2021). Looking at the study overall: Roughly 20 stage I NSCLC patients were enrolled in Nanjing, China, between April 2018 and January 2019. In fourteen patients the disease was a newly diagnosed primary stage I lung tumor, whereas about 5 had oligometastatic NSCLC following surgical resection of the primary tumor. Every patient was deemed medically inoperable, around 11 because of comorbidities and roughly 7 because they refused surgery. The cohort included 13 men and five to seven women, with a median age of approximately 74 years and a range of roughly 53 to 85 years. Squamous cell carcinoma histology was identified in more than 5 patients, and adenocarcinoma histology was identified in twelve patients. SBRT was given in 3 to 5 fractions with a biologically effective dose of at least 100 Gy, using image-guided IMRT or VMAT. SBRT was not combined with any concurrent therapy in any patient. Four of the 19 patients developed distant metastases after SBRT, at a median of around seven months; the other 15 showed no significant progression. Peripheral blood TCR beta repertoires were profiled in stage I NSCLC patients before and after stereotactic body radiotherapy, and the study then linked these repertoires to distant failure. The study sequenced about 38 blood samples from some 20 patients, one before and one after SBRT per patient.

To note about this clonotype: No cognate antigen has been identified for it. This likely came from a read error, as a far larger clone is one base away.

Based on the germline V gene, the CDR1 and CDR2 sequences are MNHNS and SASEGT. The CDR3 goes from the cysteine to the phenylalanine over 14 residues. Only the CDR3 DNA is retained, 42 bases long and in frame from the first base. V is cut by 5 bases and J by 5 bases, and the space between the germline ends is 15 bases. Here is what the overall study found, with its caveats: All reported P values were unadjusted for multiple comparisons. The study was limited by the small cohort and short follow-up, and independent validation of the study findings is required. Post-SBRT Shannon entropy and its change from baseline were lower in patients who developed distant metastases; baseline Shannon entropy was not associated with metastases. After SBRT, the count of unique TCR clones dropped from a median of approximately 11,000 beforehand to more than 6,000 afterward (Wilcoxon paired P=0.011). Differences by metastasis status were reportedly seen in TRBV and TRBJ usage frequencies, involving two V genes at baseline and, after SBRT, 9 or 10 V genes and two J genes. Whether the expanded TCR clones were tumor-specific was not determined.

Two rounds of multiplex PCR were performed to amplify the TCR beta CDR3 region from genomic DNA. In the first round of PCR, primers specific to each TRBV and TRBJ gene were used, and the primer sequences are filed in Chinese patent CN105087789A. Universal primers were used in the second PCR round. The Roche High Pure PCR Template Preparation Kit was used to extract genomic DNA from frozen PBMCs. Libraries were sequenced paired-end with 151 bp reads on an Illumina HiSeq 3000. In the original analysis: CutAdapt was used to discard raw reads that did not contain the multiplex PCR primer sequences. PEAR was used to merge high-quality paired reads into contigs. By alignment to reference sequences, MiXCR assigned TRB V, D and J gene segments to each contig. To remove sequencing errors, CDR3 sequences were clustered according to base quality and sequence similarity. Shannon entropy, normalized by the natural log of the productive TCR sequence number, served as the measure of diversity. Clonality was computed as one minus the ratio of Shannon entropy to the natural log of the number of unique clonotypes. Progression-free survival cut-offs for repertoire metrics were chosen using the Youden index of ROC curves, with analyses run in R 3.5.3. Clones were called with MiXCR by TCRdb after fastp trimmed the public reads at Q25, and only in-frame beta chains were retained. Identical CDR3 proteins give one entry, which carries the most common genes and DNA. Clone size and V and J calls follow TCRdb, not the original study. The sample data list roughly 30,000 distinct CDR3 sequences, and approximately 39% of these were observed just once. The top ten clones comprise 15% to 19% of the sample.

All patients had node-negative disease on CT and PET/CT, and none had a history of other malignancies or prior chemotherapy or radiotherapy. At each of two time points, about 6.3 milliliters of peripheral venous blood were collected in EDTA tubes. Ficoll-Paque Plus density-gradient centrifugation was used to isolate PBMCs. Right after collection, samples were placed at -80 degrees C and kept there until analysis. This material consisted of PBMCs, taken before or after stereotactic body radiation therapy (not recorded which). This chain is built from TRBV6-1 and TRBJ1-2; the D gene is perhaps TRBD1, from 6 matching bases. This TCR was sampled from a donor aged 50 or older with non-small cell lung cancer. The nucleotide sequence is given as TGTGCCAGCAGTCCGGGGGGCATCTATTATGGCTACACCTTC. It translates as CASSPGGIYYGYTF.